These 22 T cell receptor beta chains came from one sample sequenced in a study of T cell responses to AZD1222 COVID-19 vaccine. Using immunoSEQ multiplex PCR, the repertoire was profiled, and TCRdb retains in-frame clones only, with some absent. The sample includes tens of thousands of clones, roughly 91% of them seen just once. The source was peripheral blood, collected on day 0 of AZD1222 vaccination. The receptors stem from an adult in good health.

This chain connects TRBV18 to TRBJ2-3; D is ambiguous. CDR3 length equals 13 residues. CDR1 KGHSH and CDR2 LQKENI come from the germline V gene. V was clipped by 3 bases and J by 4 bases, with 8 bases between them. The DNA of the CDR3 is TGTGCCAGCTCACCCCCGGTGGCAGATACGCAGTATTTT. Translating it yields CASSPPVADTQYF. The complete variable domain, with remaining parts taken from reference TRBV18 and TRBJ2-3, reads NAGVMQNPRHLVRRRGQEARLRCSPMKGHSHVYWYRQLPEEGLKFMVYLQKENIIDESGMPKERFSAEFPKEGPSILRIQQVVRGDSAAYFCASSPPVADTQYFGPGTRLTVL.

V gene TRBV7-9 combines with J gene TRBJ2-7; 9 bases are shared with TRBD1. V lost 4 bases, J lost 0 bases, and 4 bases stayed unmatched. CDR1 is SEHNR and CDR2 is FQNEAQ in the germline V gene (reference sequence). CDR3 length equals 15 residues. CDR3 DNA sequence: TGTGCCAGCAGCTCCGGGACAGGGAGCTCCTACGAGCAGTACTTC. Protein product: CASSSGTGSSYEQYF.

This chain joins TRBV2 and TRBJ2-3; 11 nucleotides match TRBD2. This CDR3 contains 19 residues. The V gene end was trimmed by 1 base and the J gene end by 0 bases; junction bases not matched to a gene: 9. Germline-derived CDR1 and CDR2 are SNHLY and FYNNEI. This chain's CDR3 is CASSEGASGGISSTDTQYF. In DNA, the CDR3 is TGTGCCAGCAGTGAAGGGGCTAGCGGGGGGATCTCTAGCACAGATACGCAGTATTTT.

This chain links TRBV19 with TRBJ1-2; D gene ambiguous. Per germline, CDR1 LNHDA and CDR2 SQIVND (reference sequence). Between the trimmed V and J ends, which lost 3 bases and 1 base, there was a span of 12 bases. This CDR3 has 15 amino acids. The DNA of the CDR3 is TGTGCCAGTAGTATGGAAGGCTCCCTTAACTATGGCTACACCTTC. Encoded protein: CASSMEGSLNYGYTF.

The chain has TRBV10-3 and TRBJ2-7, with D perhaps matching TRBD1 or TRBD2 (5 bases each). The CDR3 has 11 residues. Germline CDR1 is ENHRY and CDR2 is SYGVKD. V was shortened by 4 bases and J by 6 bases, with 7 bases between the two germline ends. The CDR3 spells CAISAGTEQYF. The CDR3 DNA reads as TGTGCCATCAGTGCGGGGACCGAGCAGTACTTC.

The chain employs TRBV7-9 and TRBJ1-6; D gene ambiguous. The CDR3 is made up of 15 amino acids. V gave up 3 bases and J gave up 4 bases, with 10 bases separating them. Germline V CDR1 and CDR2: SEHNR, FQNEAQ (reference sequence). CDR3 sequence: CASSFFGVYNSPLHF. The DNA for the CDR3 is TGTGCCAGCAGCTTTTTCGGGGTTTATAATTCACCCCTCCACTTT. Combining the CDR3 with reference TRBV7-9 and TRBJ1-6 gives the whole variable domain DTGVSQNPRHKITKRGQNVTFRCDPISEHNRLYWYRQTLGQGPEFLTYFQNEAQLEKSRLLSDRFSAERPKGSFSTLEIQRTEQGDSAMYLCASSFFGVYNSPLHFGNGTRLTVT.

The V gene is TRBV20-1, the J gene TRBJ2-7, with D possibly being TRBD1 (5 bases). The CDR3 runs to 11 residues. Per germline, CDR1 DFQATT and CDR2 SNEGSKA (reference sequence). V was clipped by 4 bases and J by 2 bases, with 6 bases between them. The CDR3: CSAKGPYEQYF. CDR3 bases: TGCAGTGCTAAGGGGCCCTACGAGCAGTACTTC.

The rearrangement joins TRBV28 to TRBJ1-6; D gene ambiguous. The CDR3 loop spans 14 amino acids. V lost 2 bases to trimming and J lost 5 bases, with 7 bases between them. CDR1 is MDHEN and CDR2 is SYDVKM in the germline V gene. The CDR3 region is CASSLGQNNSPLHF. In DNA, the CDR3 is TGTGCCAGCAGTTTAGGGCAGAATAATTCACCCCTCCACTTT. Full variable domain (rest looked up from reference TRBV28 and TRBJ1-6): DVKVTQSSRYLVKRTGEKVFLECVQDMDHENMFWYRQDPGLGLRLIYFSYDVKMKEKGDIPEGYSVSREKKERFSLILESASTNQTSMYLCASSLGQNNSPLHFGNGTRLTVT.

V is TRBV15 and J is TRBJ1-5; no firm D call. V lost 0 bases, J lost 6 bases, and 9 bases lay in between. The CDR3 totals 14 residues. Germline loops: CDR1 LNHNV, CDR2 YYDKDF (reference sequence). This CDR3 reads CATSRDLGFQPQHF. DNA of the CDR3: TGTGCCACCAGCAGAGATTTAGGATTTCAGCCCCAGCATTTT.

The rearrangement uses TRBV29-1 and TRBJ1-1; D remains ambiguous. CDR3 length equals 13 residues. The germline gives CDR1 SQVTM, CDR2 ANQGSEA. Trimming removed 6 bases at V and 0 bases at J, with 11 bases between. The CDR3: CSVRGRMNTEAFF. The DNA for the CDR3 is TGCAGCGTCCGAGGGAGGATGAACACTGAAGCTTTCTTT.

V and J are TRBV7-2 and TRBJ1-2; D uncertain. V was trimmed by 1 base and J by 2 bases, leaving 8 bases between them. Germline V gene data show CDR1 as SGHTA and CDR2 as FQGNSA. The CDR3 is 14 residues long. In nucleotides, the CDR3 is TGTGCCAGCAGCTTAGATTCACAGAACTATGGCTACACCTTC. Amino acid sequence: CASSLDSQNYGYTF. The full variable domain, in which reference TRBV7-2 and TRBJ1-2 provide the parts outside the CDR3, is GAGVSQSPSNKVTEKGKDVELRCDPISGHTALYWYRQSLGQGLEFLIYFQGNSAPDKSGLPSDRFSAERTGGSVSTLTIQRTQQEDSAVYLCASSLDSQNYGYTFGSGTRLTVV.

The chain links TRBV2 to TRBJ2-7; 11 bases match TRBD2. With V trimmed by 8 bases and J by 0 bases, 3 bases remained unmatched. The length of the CDR3 is 14 residues. The germline V gene has CDR1 SNHLY and CDR2 FYNNEI. The DNA for the CDR3 is TGTGCCAGCTTACTAGCGGGGGCCTCCTACGAGCAGTACTTC. It codes for CASLLAGASYEQYF.

The chain employs TRBV3-1 (or the pseudogene TRBV3-2) and TRBJ1-4, with no clear D. This CDR3 has 13 residues. The V gene's germline CDR1 is LGHDT and CDR2 YNNKEL (reference sequence). V gave up 1 base and J gave up 8 bases, with 8 bases separating them. The CDR3 region has the DNA TGTGCCAGCAGCCAAGCGGATCGCGAAAAACTGTTTTTT. Translating it yields CASSQADREKLFF.

The chain uses TRBV18 and TRBJ1-2, with D possibly matching TRBD1 (5 bases). V was shortened by 2 bases and J by 3 bases, with 7 bases between the two germline ends. The CDR3 runs 13 residues. CDR1 is KGHSH, CDR2 LQKENI, per germline. In DNA form, the CDR3 reads TGTGCCAGCTCACCAGGACAAGACTATGGCTACACCTTC. Residues: CASSPGQDYGYTF.

Notes on this clone: Within the sample, other DNA sequences also encode this same CDR3. The chain carries TRBV28 and TRBJ1-4, with D hard to call. V lost 2 bases and J 7 bases, leaving 5 bases between the germline ends. The CDR3 spans 12 residues. Per germline, CDR1 MDHEN and CDR2 SYDVKM. The CDR3 protein is CASSLRPEKLFF. The CDR3 nucleotides read TGTGCCAGCAGTTTAAGGCCTGAAAAACTGTTTTTT. Drawing the rest from reference TRBV28 and TRBJ1-4, the complete variable domain is DVKVTQSSRYLVKRTGEKVFLECVQDMDHENMFWYRQDPGLGLRLIYFSYDVKMKEKGDIPEGYSVSREKKERFSLILESASTNQTSMYLCASSLRPEKLFFGSGTQLSVL.

The chain employs TRBV7-2 and TRBJ2-1; TRBD2 matches at 11 bases. Looked up from germline, CDR1 is SGHTA and CDR2 is FQGNSA. CDR3 length: 16 residues. J lost 2 bases, V lost 1 base, and 1 base had no gene match. CDR3: CASSLETSGAYNEQFF. The CDR3 DNA is TGTGCCAGCAGCTTAGAGACTAGCGGGGCCTACAATGAGCAGTTCTTC.

The rearrangement joins TRBV5-4 to TRBJ1-5, with unresolved D. CDR1 and CDR2 (germline): SGHNT, YYREEE (reference sequence). V shed 5 bases and J shed 7 bases, with 10 bases lying between them. The CDR3 is made up of 12 amino acids. The CDR3 region has the DNA TGTGCCAGCAGTACGCCGGGACAGCCCCAGCATTTT. Translated: CASSTPGQPQHF.

V and J are TRBV9 and TRBJ2-6; D gene unclear. The CDR3 contains 14 residues. Trimming removed 0 bases from V and 0 bases from J, with 1 base in between. CDR1 SGDLS and CDR2 YYNGEE come from the germline V gene. CDR3 sequence (DNA): TGTGCCAGCAGCGTAGTCTCTGGGGCCAACGTCCTGACTTTC. Translation: CASSVVSGANVLTF. The complete variable domain, with remaining parts taken from reference TRBV9 and TRBJ2-6, reads DSGVTQTPKHLITATGQRVTLRCSPRSGDLSVYWYQQSLDQGLQFLIQYYNGEERAKGNILERFSAQQFPDLHSELNLSSLELGDSALYFCASSVVSGANVLTFGAGSRLTVL.

V gene TRBV6-2 or TRBV6-3 combines with J gene TRBJ1-5; D not certain. The CDR3 has 12 amino acids. The germline V and J ends were trimmed by 6 bases and 11 bases, with 14 bases remaining between them. Germline CDR1 is MNHEY and CDR2 is SVGEGT. CDR3 protein: CASSDPLGAQHF. In DNA, the CDR3 is TGTGCCAGCAGCGACCCTCTCGGGGCCCAGCATTTT.

This sequence joins TRBV21-1 and TRBJ2-1. TRBV21-1 is a pseudogene segment. The CDR3 loop spans 15 amino acids. DNA for the CDR3: TGTGCCAGCAGCAAATGTCGGGCAGGCCCCAATGAGCAGTTCTTC. Its translation: CASSKCRAGPNEQFF.

The chain uses TRBV6-5 and TRBJ1-3; D unresolved. V was cut by 4 bases and J by 4 bases, with 8 bases left in between. CDR1 and CDR2 from the germline V gene are MNHEY and SVGAGI. The CDR3 covers 13 residues. The CDR3 is CASSSNGGNTIYF. In nucleotides, the CDR3 is TGTGCCAGCAGTTCGAACGGGGGAAACACCATATATTTT.

V is TRBV19 and J is TRBJ2-1; the match to TRBD2 covers 10 bases. V shed 4 bases and J 12 bases; nucleotides not matched to a gene: 9. Looked up from germline, CDR1 is LNHDA and CDR2 is SQIVND (reference sequence). The CDR3 is 14 amino acids. DNA of the CDR3: TGTGCCAGTAGTACGGTAGCGGGGGGAAGAGGGCAGTTCTTC. It is translated as CASSTVAGGRGQFF. The variable domain in full, with the rest retrieved from reference TRBV19 and TRBJ2-1, is DGGITQSPKYLFRKEGQNVTLSCEQNLNHDAMYWYRQDPGQGLRLIYYSQIVNDFQKGDIAEGYSVSREKKESFPLTVTSAQKNPTAFYLCASSTVAGGRGQFFGPGTRLTVL.